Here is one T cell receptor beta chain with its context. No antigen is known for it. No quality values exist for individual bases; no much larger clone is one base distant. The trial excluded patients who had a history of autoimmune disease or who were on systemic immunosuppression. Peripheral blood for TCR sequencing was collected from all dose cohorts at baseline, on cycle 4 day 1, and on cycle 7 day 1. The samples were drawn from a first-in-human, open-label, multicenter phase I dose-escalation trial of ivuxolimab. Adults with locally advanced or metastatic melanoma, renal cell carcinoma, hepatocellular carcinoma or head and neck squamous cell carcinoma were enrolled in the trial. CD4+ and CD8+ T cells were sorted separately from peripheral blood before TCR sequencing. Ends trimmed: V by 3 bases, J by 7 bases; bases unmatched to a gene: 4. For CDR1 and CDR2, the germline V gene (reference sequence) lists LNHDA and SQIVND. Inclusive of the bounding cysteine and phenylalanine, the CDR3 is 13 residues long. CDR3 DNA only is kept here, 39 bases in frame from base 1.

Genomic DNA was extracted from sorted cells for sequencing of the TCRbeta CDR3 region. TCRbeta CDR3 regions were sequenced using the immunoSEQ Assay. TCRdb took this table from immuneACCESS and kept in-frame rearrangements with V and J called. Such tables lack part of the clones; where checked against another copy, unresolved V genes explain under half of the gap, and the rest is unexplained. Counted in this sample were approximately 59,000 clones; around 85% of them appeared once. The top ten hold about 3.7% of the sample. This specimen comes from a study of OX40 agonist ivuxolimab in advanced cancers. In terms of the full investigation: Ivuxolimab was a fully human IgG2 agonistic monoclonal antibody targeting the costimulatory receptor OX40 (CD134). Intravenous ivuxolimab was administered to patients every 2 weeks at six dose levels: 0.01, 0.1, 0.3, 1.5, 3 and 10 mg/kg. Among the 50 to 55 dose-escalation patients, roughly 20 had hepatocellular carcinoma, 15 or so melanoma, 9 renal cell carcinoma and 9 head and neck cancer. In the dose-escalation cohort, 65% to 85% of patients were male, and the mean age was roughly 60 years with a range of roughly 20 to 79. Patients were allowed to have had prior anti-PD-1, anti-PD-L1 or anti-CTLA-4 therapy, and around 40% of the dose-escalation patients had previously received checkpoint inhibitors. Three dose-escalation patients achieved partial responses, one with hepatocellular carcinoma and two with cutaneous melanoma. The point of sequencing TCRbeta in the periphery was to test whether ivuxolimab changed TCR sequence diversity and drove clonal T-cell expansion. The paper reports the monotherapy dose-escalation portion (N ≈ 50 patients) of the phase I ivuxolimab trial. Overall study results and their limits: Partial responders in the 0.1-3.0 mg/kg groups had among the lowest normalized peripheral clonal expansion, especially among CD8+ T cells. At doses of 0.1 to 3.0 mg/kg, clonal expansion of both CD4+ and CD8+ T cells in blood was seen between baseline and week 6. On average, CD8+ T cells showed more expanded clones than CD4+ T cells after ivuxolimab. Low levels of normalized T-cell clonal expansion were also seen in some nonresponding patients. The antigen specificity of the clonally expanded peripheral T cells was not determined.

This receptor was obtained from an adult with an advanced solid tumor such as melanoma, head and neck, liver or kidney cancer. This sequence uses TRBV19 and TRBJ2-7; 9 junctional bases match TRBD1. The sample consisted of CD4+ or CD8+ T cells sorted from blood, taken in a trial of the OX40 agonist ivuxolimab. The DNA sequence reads TGTGCCAGTAGTATTATGGACAGGGGAGAGCAGTACTTC. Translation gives CASSIMDRGEQYF.